This T cell receptor (beta chain) was obtained from a study of T cell changes during pregnancy in multiple sclerosis. V gave up 5 bases and J gave up 2 bases, with 10 bases separating them. CDR1 and CDR2 from the germline V gene are MNHNY and SVGAGI (reference sequence). This CDR3 has 14 residues. TCRdb's copy holds only in-frame clones and misses some; the assay was immunoSEQ multiplex PCR. The sample lists over 90,000 clones, around 93% occurring once. The clonotype comes from a female donor with multiple sclerosis, enrolled in a pregnancy study. This chain links TRBV6-6 with TRBJ1-3, with a possible D match to TRBD1 (5 bases). The input for sequencing was peripheral blood, taken before pregnancy. CDR3 residues: CASSTDKAGNTIYF. The CDR3 DNA sequence: TGTGCCAGCAGTACGGACAAGGCTGGAAACACCATATATTTT.